This T cell receptor beta chain is from a study of blood T cell repertoires in COVID-19. The CDR3 has 15 amino acids. CDR1 is MNHEY and CDR2 is SVGAGI in the germline V gene. V shed 6 bases and J 5 bases; nucleotides not matched to a gene: 11. Some clones are missing from TCRdb's copy, which holds only in-frame ones; the method was immunoSEQ multiplex PCR. The sample lists 150,000 or so clones; about 89% were seen once. The clonotype originates from a woman between 65 and 79 years old with COVID-19, enrolled during active disease. The chain couples TRBV6-5 to TRBJ1-2; TRBD1 matches 8 bases. Sequencing used peripheral blood. In DNA form, the CDR3 reads TGTGCCAGCAGCCAAACCAGGGGGCTCGGGTATGGCTACACCTTC. Translated, it gives CASSQTRGLGYGYTF.